The TCR beta chain described here comes from a study of blood T cell repertoires in COVID-19. Turning to the study itself: The samples span acute and convalescent COVID-19 from the United States, Italy and Spain. Sources were T cells, B-cell-depleted T cells, or PBMCs; the material itself was cDNA or gDNA.

Patients of the Seattle cohort, enrolled during active infection, were followed longitudinally. With 4 bases clipped from V and 9 bases from J, the junction kept 7 bases outside the gene matches. The CDR3 runs to 14 residues. CDR1 is SGHNT and CDR2 is YYREEE in the germline V gene (reference sequence). Per the original methods: Reference gene primer amplification gave estimated nucleated cell counts. The method was immunoSEQ multiplex PCR; TCRdb's version includes in-frame clones alone and lacks a portion of them. V and J calls and clone size are given by that table; D and trimming were obtained from the DNA. The sample lists hundreds of thousands of clones; about 90% were seen once.

Sequenced sample: peripheral blood. This TCR was sampled from a man between 18 and 29 years old with COVID-19, enrolled during active disease. The gene calls are TRBV5-4 and TRBJ1-6; 7 bases are a match to TRBD1. CDR3 nucleotides: TGTGCCAGCAGCCCCGGGACAGAGACTTCACCCCTCCACTTT. Residues: CASSPGTETSPLHF.